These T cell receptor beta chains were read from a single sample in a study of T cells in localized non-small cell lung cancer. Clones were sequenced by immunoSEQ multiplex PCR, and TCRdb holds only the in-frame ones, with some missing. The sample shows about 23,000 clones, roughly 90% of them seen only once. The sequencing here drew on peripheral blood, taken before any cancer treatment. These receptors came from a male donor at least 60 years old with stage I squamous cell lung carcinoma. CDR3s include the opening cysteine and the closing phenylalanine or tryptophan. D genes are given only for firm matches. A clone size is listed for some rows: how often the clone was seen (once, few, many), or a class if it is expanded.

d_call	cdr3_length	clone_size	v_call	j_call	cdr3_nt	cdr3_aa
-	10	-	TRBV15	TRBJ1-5	TGTGCCTCCCACCTTCAGCCCCAGCATTTT	CASHLQPQHF
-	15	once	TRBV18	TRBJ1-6	TGTGCCAGCTCACCATGGGCAGAGAATAATTCACCCCTCCACTTT	CASSPWAENNSPLHF
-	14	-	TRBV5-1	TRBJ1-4	TGCGCCAGCAGCTGGCTCACCTTTAATGAAAAACTGTTTTTT	CASSWLTFNEKLFF
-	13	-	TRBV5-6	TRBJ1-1	TGTGCCAGCAGCCCCCTAGGGTTCACTGAAGCTTTCTTT	CASSPLGFTEAFF
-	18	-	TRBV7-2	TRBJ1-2	TGTGCCAGCAGCTCTTTTCGATCCGGGGGAAGCGCCTACTATGGCTACACCTTC	CASSSFRSGGSAYYGYTF
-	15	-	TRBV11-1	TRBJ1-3	TGTGCCAGCAGCTTAGACGGAAGCTCTGGAAACACCATATATTTT	CASSLDGSSGNTIYF
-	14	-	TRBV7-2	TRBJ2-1	TGTGCCAGCAGCTTAGAATTTAGCAGCAATGAGCAGTTCTTC	CASSLEFSSNEQFF
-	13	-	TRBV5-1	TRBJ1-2	TGCGCCAGCAGCTCGGGACCAAACTATGGCTACACCTTC	CASSSGPNYGYTF
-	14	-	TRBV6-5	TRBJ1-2	TGTGCCAGCAAGAGTACACCCACTAACTATGGCTACACCTTC	CASKSTPTNYGYTF
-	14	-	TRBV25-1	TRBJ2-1	TGTGCCAGCAGTGAGGGCGGAGGTGTAAATGAGCAGTTCTTC	CASSEGGGVNEQFF
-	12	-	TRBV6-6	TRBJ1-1	TGTGCCAGCAGCCGCATGGAAGCTGAAGCTTTCTTT	CASSRMEAEAFF
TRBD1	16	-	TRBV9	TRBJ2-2	TGTGCCAGCAGCTTCGGGACAGGGACGAACACCGGGGAGCTGTTTTTT	CASSFGTGTNTGELFF
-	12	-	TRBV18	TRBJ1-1	TGTGCCAGCTCACCACTGGAGGAGGGAGCTTTCTTT	CASSPLEEGAFF
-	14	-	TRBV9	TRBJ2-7	TGTGCCAGCAGCGTGGGGGAATACTCCTACGAGCAGTACTTC	CASSVGEYSYEQYF
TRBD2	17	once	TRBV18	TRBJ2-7	TGTGCCAGCTCACCTCTCGGGGCTAGCGGGACAAAGGGCGAGCAGTACTTC	CASSPLGASGTKGEQYF
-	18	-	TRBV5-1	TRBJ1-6	TGCGCCAGCAGCTTGGGGCAGTTGGGCACTGCGGATAATTCACCCCTCCACTTT	CASSLGQLGTADNSPLHF
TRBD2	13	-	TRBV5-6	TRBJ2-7	TGTGCCAGCAGCCCACTAGCGGTAGGCGAGCAGTACTTC	CASSPLAVGEQYF
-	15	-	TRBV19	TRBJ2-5	TGTGCCAGTAGTCCACGGGGACGATCTGGAGAGACCCAGTACTTC	CASSPRGRSGETQYF
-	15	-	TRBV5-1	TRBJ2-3	TGCGCCAGCTTACTTTACACCGGGGGCACAGATACGCAGTATTTT	CASLLYTGGTDTQYF
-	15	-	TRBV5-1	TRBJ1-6	TGCGCCAGCAGCTTGGGTACGGGAAAAAATTCACCCCTCCACTTT	CASSLGTGKNSPLHF
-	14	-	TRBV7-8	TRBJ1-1	TGTGCCAGCAGCTTAACGGCCTCGGACACTGAAGCTTTCTTT	CASSLTASDTEAFF
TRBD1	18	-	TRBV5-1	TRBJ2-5	TGCGCCAGCAGCACGAGAGGACAGGGCGGGCGGTACCAAGAGACCCAGTACTTC	CASSTRGQGGRYQETQYF
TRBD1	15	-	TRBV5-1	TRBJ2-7	TGTGCCAGCAGGGTCGGTCCGGGACAGGCTATCGAGCAGTACTTC	CASRVGPGQAIEQYF
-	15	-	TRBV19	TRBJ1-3	TGTGCCAGTAGAAGGGATCCTCAAGCTGGAAACACCATATATTTT	CASRRDPQAGNTIYF
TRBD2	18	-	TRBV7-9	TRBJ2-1	TGTGCCAGCAGCTTAGCTAGGGTAGCGGGAGCATCGGGAAATGAGCAGTTCTTC	CASSLARVAGASGNEQFF
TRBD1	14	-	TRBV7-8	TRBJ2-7	TGTGCCAGCAGCTTGGGACAGAAATCCTACGAGCAGTACTTC	CASSLGQKSYEQYF
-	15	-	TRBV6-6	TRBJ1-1	TGTGCCAGCAGTTACCCCCAGGGTGAGGACACTGAAGCTTTCTTT	CASSYPQGEDTEAFF
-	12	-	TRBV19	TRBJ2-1	TGTGCCAGTAGTTACGGGTCTGGGGGGCAGTTCTTC	CASSYGSGGQFF
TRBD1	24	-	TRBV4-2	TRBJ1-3	TGTGCCAGCAGCCATTCATACACGGGACAGGTATACCGCCACCCTACCGGGGCTGGAAACACCATATATTTT	CASSHSYTGQVYRHPTGAGNTIYF
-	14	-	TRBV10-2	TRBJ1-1	TGCGCCAGCAGTGAAGGAGGGCGACCCACTGAAGCTTTCTTT	CASSEGGRPTEAFF
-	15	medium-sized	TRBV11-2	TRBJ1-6	TGTGCCAGCAGCTCCCCGACAGGTAGCAATTCACCCCTCCACTTT	CASSSPTGSNSPLHF
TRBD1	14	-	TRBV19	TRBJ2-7	TGTGCCAGTAGTAACCCGGGACAGCTCTACGAGCAGTACTTC	CASSNPGQLYEQYF
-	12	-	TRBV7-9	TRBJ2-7	TGTGCCAGCAGCTTCCGGGAGTACGAGCAGTACTTC	CASSFREYEQYF
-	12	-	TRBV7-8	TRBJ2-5	TGTGCCAGCAGCCGACTTGGAGAGACCCAGTACTTC	CASSRLGETQYF
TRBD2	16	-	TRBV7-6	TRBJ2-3	TGTGCCAGCAGCTTAAGGGGCGGGGGGGCAAAGGATACGCAGTATTTT	CASSLRGGGAKDTQYF
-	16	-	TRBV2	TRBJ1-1	TGTGCCAGCAGTGATTGGGGGGGGCGCGGGAACACTGAAGCTTTCTTT	CASSDWGGRGNTEAFF
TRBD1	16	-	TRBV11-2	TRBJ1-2	TGTGCCAGCAGCCCTACAGGGGGCGCGCGGAGCTATGGCTACACCTTC	CASSPTGGARSYGYTF
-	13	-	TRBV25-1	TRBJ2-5	TGTGCCAGCAGTGAATCGGGGTGGGAGACCCAGTACTTC	CASSESGWETQYF
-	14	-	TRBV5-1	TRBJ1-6	TGCGCCAGCAGCCTAATACAGGAAGGTTCACCCCTCCACTTT	CASSLIQEGSPLHF
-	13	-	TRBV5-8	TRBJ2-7	TGTGCCAGCAGCTTTGTCAGTTTCTACGAGCAGTACTTC	CASSFVSFYEQYF
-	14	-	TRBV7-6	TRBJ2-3	TGTGCCAGCAGCTACCGGGGACTTGCAGATACGCAGTATTTT	CASSYRGLADTQYF
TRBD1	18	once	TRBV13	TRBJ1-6	TGTGCCAGCAGCTTAGGCGGGACAGGGAGCTCCTATAATTCACCCCTCCACTTT	CASSLGGTGSSYNSPLHF
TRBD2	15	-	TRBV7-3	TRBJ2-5	TGTGCCAGCAGCCCTCGTGGCGGGGGAGGAGAGACCCAGTACTTC	CASSPRGGGGETQYF
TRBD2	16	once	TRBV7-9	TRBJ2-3	TGTGCCAGCAGCTTAGGACTAGCGGGAGTGGGAGATACGCAGTATTTT	CASSLGLAGVGDTQYF
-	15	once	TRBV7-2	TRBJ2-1	TGTGCCAGCAGCCCCAGTCGGGTCTCCTACAATGAGCAGTTCTTC	CASSPSRVSYNEQFF
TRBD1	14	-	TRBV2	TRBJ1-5	TGTGCCAGCAGTCAACAGGGGCCCAATCAGCCCCAGCATTTT	CASSQQGPNQPQHF
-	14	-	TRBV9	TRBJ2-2	TGTGCCAGCAGCGCCAGCCCAAGCACCGGGGAGCTGTTTTTT	CASSASPSTGELFF
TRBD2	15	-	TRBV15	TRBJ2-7	TGTGCCACCAGCAAGGGACTAGCGGATCCAGGCGGGCAGTACTTC	CATSKGLADPGGQYF
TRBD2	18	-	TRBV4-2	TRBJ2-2	TGTGCCAGCAGCTCCCGACTAGCGGGGGACGCGAACACCGGGGAGCTGTTTTTT	CASSSRLAGDANTGELFF
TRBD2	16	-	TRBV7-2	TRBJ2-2	TGTGCCAGCAGCCTAAGGGCGGGAGGGCCGACCGGGGAGCTGTTTTTT	CASSLRAGGPTGELFF
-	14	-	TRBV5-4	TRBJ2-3	TGTGCCAGCAGCTTAAGGCCGAGCACAGATACGCAGTATTTT	CASSLRPSTDTQYF
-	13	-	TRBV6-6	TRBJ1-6	TGTGCCAGCAGAGGGACCGGTAATTCACCCCTCCACTTT	CASRGTGNSPLHF
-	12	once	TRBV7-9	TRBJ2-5	TGTGCCAGCGGCCCGGGGCTGGAGACCCAGTACTTC	CASGPGLETQYF
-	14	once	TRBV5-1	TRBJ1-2	TGCGCCAGCAGCTTGCTGGACGGGAACTATGGCTACACCTTC	CASSLLDGNYGYTF
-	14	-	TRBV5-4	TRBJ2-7	TGTGCCAGCAGCTCGGACTACAAAGGATACGAGCAGTACTTC	CASSSDYKGYEQYF